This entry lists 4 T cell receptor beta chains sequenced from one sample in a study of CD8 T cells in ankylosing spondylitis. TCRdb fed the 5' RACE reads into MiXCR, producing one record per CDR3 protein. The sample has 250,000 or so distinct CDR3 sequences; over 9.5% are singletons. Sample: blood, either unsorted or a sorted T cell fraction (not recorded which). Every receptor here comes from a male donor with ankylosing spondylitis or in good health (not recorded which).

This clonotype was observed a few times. The CDR3 region is CASSLDRGALDEQFF. CDR3 sequence (DNA): TGTGCCAGCAGCTTAGACAGGGGGGCCTTAGATGAGCAGTTCTTC. V and J are TRBV7-9 and TRBJ2-1, with 8 bases fitting TRBD1. CDR1 SEHNR and CDR2 FQNEAQ come from the germline V gene (reference sequence). The ends lost 1 base at V and 8 bases at J; junction bases unmatched: 7. This CDR3 spans 15 amino acids.

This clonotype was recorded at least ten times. CDR3 loop: CASSQGSTAYEQYF. CDR3 bases: TGTGCCAGCAGCCAAGGGTCAACGGCCTACGAGCAGTACTTC. The rearrangement joins TRBV3-1 to TRBJ2-7; no clear D. This CDR3 is built from 14 residues. Germline CDR1 reads LGHDT; CDR2 reads YNNKEL (reference sequence). Between the trimmed V and J ends, which lost 1 base and 2 bases, there was a span of 9 bases.

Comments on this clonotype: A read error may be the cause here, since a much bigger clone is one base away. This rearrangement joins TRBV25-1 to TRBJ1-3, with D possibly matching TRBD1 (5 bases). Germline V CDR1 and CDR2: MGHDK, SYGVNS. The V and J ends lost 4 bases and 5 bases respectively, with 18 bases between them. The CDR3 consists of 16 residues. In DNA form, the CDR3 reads TGTGCCAGCAGTGGCTCTTCATTGGGGGTCAGAAACACCATATATTTT. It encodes CASSGSSLGVRNTIYF.

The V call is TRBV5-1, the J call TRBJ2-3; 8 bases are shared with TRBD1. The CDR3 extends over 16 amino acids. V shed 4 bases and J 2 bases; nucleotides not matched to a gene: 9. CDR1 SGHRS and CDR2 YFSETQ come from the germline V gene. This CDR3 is CASSLGQAVFTDTQYF. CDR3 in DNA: TGCGCCAGCAGCCTGGGACAGGCGGTTTTCACAGATACGCAGTATTTT.